Shown below are 32 T cell receptor beta chains from a single sample sequenced in a study of blood T cell repertoires in COVID-19. The method was immunoSEQ multiplex PCR; TCRdb's version includes in-frame clones alone and lacks a portion of them. The sample records 97,000 or so clones, 87% being singletons. Sequencing was carried out using peripheral blood. The receptors come from a man aged 50 to 59 with active COVID-19.

The chain links TRBV27 to TRBJ1-2; possibly TRBD1 for D (6 bases). With 3 bases removed from V and 4 bases from J, the gap between germline ends came to 9 bases. Germline V lookup: CDR1 MNHEY, CDR2 SMNVEV (reference sequence). The CDR3 covers 13 residues. The CDR3 sequence: CASSFRGIYGYTF. The CDR3 DNA is TGTGCCAGCAGTTTTAGGGGGATCTATGGCTACACCTTC.

The chain joins TRBV12-2 to TRBJ1-5. TRBV12-2 has pseudogene status. The CDR3 is made up of 10 amino acids. Here the CDR3 reads CASRSPAQHF. CDR3 nucleotides: TGTGCAAGTCGCTCCCCGGCCCAGCATTTT.

This chain connects TRBV5-4 to TRBJ2-5, with 8 bases matching TRBD1. Trimming cost V 4 bases and J 4 bases; bases outside gene matches: 6. CDR3 length equals 14 residues. CDR1 and CDR2 (germline): SGHNT, YYREEE (reference sequence). CDR3 sequence reads: CASSSRTGPETQYF. The CDR3 nucleotides read TGTGCCAGCAGCAGTCGGACAGGGCCAGAGACCCAGTACTTC.

The chain carries TRBV7-2 and TRBJ2-7; perhaps TRBD1 as D (5 bases). CDR3 size: 11 residues. V was shortened by 5 bases and J by 4 bases, with 6 bases between the two germline ends. CDR1 is SGHTA, CDR2 FQGNSA, per germline. CDR3 amino acids: CASSPGYEQYF. The CDR3 DNA sequence: TGTGCCAGCAGCCCAGGGTACGAGCAGTACTTC.

The chain carries TRBV6-5 and TRBJ2-5, with D possibly TRBD2 on 7 matching bases. V dropped 6 bases and J dropped 5 bases, with 19 bases sitting between them. CDR1 and CDR2 from the germline V gene are MNHEY and SVGAGI. CDR3 length: 15 amino acids. In DNA, the CDR3 is TGTGCCAGCAGGACACGGGGGGCCCCTGGGGAGACCCAGTACTTC. It codes for CASRTRGAPGETQYF.

The V and J genes are TRBV4-3 and TRBJ2-1; the match to TRBD2 covers 11 bases. V shed 0 bases, J shed 5 bases, and the junction held 0 bases outside the gene matches. Per germline, CDR1 LGHNA and CDR2 YSLEER. This CDR3 is built from 15 residues. CDR3 amino acids: CASSQEGLADNEQFF. The DNA for the CDR3 is TGCGCCAGCAGCCAAGAGGGACTAGCGGACAATGAGCAGTTCTTC.

V gene TRBV19 combines with J gene TRBJ1-2; 7 bases map to TRBD1. The CDR3 spans 14 residues. V lost 3 bases and J lost 2; bases outside the gene matches: 3. Germline loops: CDR1 LNHDA, CDR2 SQIVND (reference sequence). The CDR3 coding sequence is TGTGCCAGTAGTATTCCAGGGGGAAACTATGGCTACACCTTC. The encoded protein is CASSIPGGNYGYTF.

This rearrangement joins TRBV4-1 to TRBJ1-6; D is ambiguous. The V gene's germline CDR1 is MGHRA and CDR2 YSYEKL. Trimming left V 3 bases short and J 7 bases short, with 19 bases between. The CDR3 length is 17 residues. Here the CDR3 DNA reads TGCGCCAGCAGCCATAAAAGACATCCCGAAGTCAATTCACCCCTCCACTTT. This gives the protein CASSHKRHPEVNSPLHF.

This clone was picked up one time. The gene calls are TRBV27 and TRBJ2-1, with 9 bases identical to TRBD2. The V and J ends lost 5 bases and 8 bases, in that order; junction bases with no gene match: 10. The CDR3 has 15 residues. Germline CDR1 and CDR2: MNHEY and SMNVEV (reference sequence). The CDR3 sequence: CASSPRFASGDEQFF. The CDR3 bases are TGTGCCAGCAGTCCCCGATTTGCTAGCGGGGATGAGCAGTTCTTC.

The chain has TRBV10-3 and TRBJ1-2; D might be TRBD1 (6 bases). Germline loops: CDR1 ENHRY, CDR2 SYGVKD. Between the trimmed V and J ends, which lost 2 bases and 4 bases, there was a span of 11 bases. The CDR3 spans 14 residues. The CDR3: CAISEGGGGYGYTF. The CDR3 bases are TGTGCCATCAGTGAGGGGGGGGGCGGCTATGGCTACACCTTC.

The CDR3 coding sequence is TGCGCCAGCAGGGCTACGGGGTCCTGGCCCGATTCACCCCTCCACTTT. It specifies CASRATGSWPDSPLHF. The rearrangement joins TRBV5-1 to TRBJ1-6; D gene ambiguous. Per germline, CDR1 SGHRS and CDR2 YFSETQ. CDR3 length: 16 amino acids. Trimming left V 5 bases short and J 8 bases short, with 20 bases between.

The J gene is TRBJ2-1, the V gene TRBV5-1; TRBD2 might be the D (5 bases). V lost 1 base and J 8 bases, leaving 13 bases between the germline ends. The CDR3 spans 14 residues. From germline, CDR1 is SGHRS and CDR2 YFSETQ. CDR3 nucleotide sequence: TGCGCCAGCAGCTTGAACGGACTTGTGGATGAGCAGTTCTTC. Its protein product is CASSLNGLVDEQFF.

The chain joins TRBV12-5 to TRBJ1-5; TRBD1 is a possible D gene (6 bases). The CDR3 has 14 residues. V was shortened by 5 bases and J by 5 bases, with 13 bases between the two germline ends. The germline V gene has CDR1 LGHNT and CDR2 FRNRAP. The CDR3 spells CASGPGQSYQPQHF. The CDR3 DNA reads TGTGCTAGTGGTCCTGGACAGTCGTATCAGCCCCAGCATTTT.

This clone was counted once. The genes are TRBV30 and TRBJ1-2, with a weak D call TRBD1 (5 bases). V gave up 2 bases and J gave up 4 bases, with 14 bases separating them. Germline CDR1 GTSNPN, CDR2 SVGIG (reference sequence). The CDR3 is made up of 14 amino acids. The CDR3 here is CAWSLQAGPYGYTF. DNA for the CDR3: TGTGCCTGGAGTCTACAGGCAGGGCCCTATGGCTACACCTTC.

The V gene is TRBV30, the J gene TRBJ2-3; possibly TRBD2 for D (6 bases). This CDR3 is 17 amino acids long. Trimming pared 0 bases from V and 0 bases from J, leaving 16 bases between. Germline V lookup: CDR1 GTSNPN, CDR2 SVGIG (reference sequence). The CDR3 DNA is TGTGCCTGGAGTGTACGGGGGTCGCGGACGAGCACAGATACGCAGTATTTT. Translation: CAWSVRGSRTSTDTQYF. Based on the CDR3 plus reference TRBV30 and TRBJ2-3, the full variable domain is SQTIHQWPATLVQPVGSPLSLECTVEGTSNPNLYWYRQAAGRGLQLLFYSVGIGQISSEVPQNLSASRPQDRQFILSSKKLLLSDSGFYLCAWSVRGSRTSTDTQYFGPGTRLTVL.

CDR3 in DNA: TGTGCCAGCTCACCAGGCGGGGGGGCCGGCAATGAGCAGTTCTTC. The encoded protein is CASSPGGGAGNEQFF. The V call is TRBV18, the J call TRBJ2-1, with TRBD2 identical over 9 bases. Per germline, CDR1 KGHSH and CDR2 LQKENI. The trim removed 2 bases at V and 6 bases at J, leaving 5 bases unmatched. This CDR3 contains 15 residues.

The V gene is TRBV9, the J gene TRBJ2-5; D perhaps matches TRBD2 (5 bases). This CDR3 is built from 14 residues. From germline, CDR1 is SGDLS and CDR2 YYNGEE. Trimming removed 0 bases at V and 1 base at J, with 7 bases between. The CDR3 sequence is CASSVGSVQETQYF. Here the CDR3 DNA reads TGTGCCAGCAGCGTAGGTAGCGTCCAAGAGACCCAGTACTTC.

CDR3 protein: CASSFGRDRGRDTGELFF. The CDR3 bases are TGCGCCAGCAGCTTCGGCCGGGACAGGGGGCGGGACACCGGGGAGCTGTTTTTT. This chain links TRBV5-1 with TRBJ2-2, with 12 bases lining up with TRBD1. The CDR3 spans 18 residues. CDR1 and CDR2 (germline): SGHRS, YFSETQ. The V and J ends lost 2 bases and 3 bases, in that order; junction bases with no gene match: 8.

The chain recombines TRBV5-1 with TRBJ2-5; D is perhaps TRBD2 (5 bases). This CDR3 is built from 13 residues. Between the trimmed V and J ends, which lost 0 bases and 5 bases, there was a span of 8 bases. The germline gives CDR1 SGHRS, CDR2 YFSETQ. CDR3 region: CASSLVREETQYF. The CDR3, as DNA: TGCGCCAGCAGCTTGGTGAGGGAGGAGACCCAGTACTTC.

The J gene is TRBJ2-7, the V gene TRBV6-5; TRBD1 aligns across 8 bases. V dropped 10 bases and J dropped 2; count of bases not matched to a gene: 13. The CDR3 runs 15 residues. In germline, CDR1 is MNHEY, CDR2 SVGAGI. CDR3 coding DNA: TGTGCCATCCGCGTGGGGCAGGGGGCGCCCTACGAGCAGTACTTC. Translated, it gives CAIRVGQGAPYEQYF.

The J gene is TRBJ1-5, the V gene TRBV18; weak D call: TRBD1 (5 bases). Germline CDR1 reads KGHSH; CDR2 reads LQKENI. Trimming left V 3 bases short and J 0 bases short, with 12 bases between. The CDR3 is 16 amino acids. In DNA, the CDR3 is TGTGCCAGCTCACCCCGCGGGGCCGATAGCAATCAGCCCCAGCATTTT. This translates into CASSPRGADSNQPQHF.

The chain links TRBV2 to TRBJ2-3; 9 nucleotides align to TRBD1. Germline CDR1 SNHLY, CDR2 FYNNEI. J gave up 6 bases and V 4 bases, and 8 bases lay outside the gene matches. The CDR3 has 15 amino acids. CDR3 region: CASSVGQGTGDTQYF. The CDR3 coding sequence is TGTGCCAGCAGTGTGGGACAGGGTACCGGGGATACGCAGTATTTT. The whole variable domain, filled in from reference TRBV2 and TRBJ2-3, reads EPEVTQTPSHQVTQMGQEVILRCVPISNHLYFYWYRQILGQKVEFLVSFYNNEISEKSEIFDDQFSVERPDGSNFTLKIRSTKLEDSAMYFCASSVGQGTGDTQYFGPGTRLTVL.

The gene calls are TRBV19 and TRBJ2-1; tentatively, D is TRBD1 (6 bases). Trimming took 4 bases from V and 2 from J, leaving 18 bases between them. CDR1 and CDR2 (germline): LNHDA, SQIVND (reference sequence). The CDR3 covers 17 residues. This CDR3 is CASSRVGAYLTYNEQFF. CDR3 bases: TGTGCCAGTAGTAGAGTGGGGGCCTACCTTACCTACAATGAGCAGTTCTTC.

The chain recombines TRBV7-2 with TRBJ2-1, with TRBD2 matching over 10 bases. Trimming cost V 4 bases and J 2 bases; bases outside gene matches: 2. Germline CDR1 reads SGHTA; CDR2 reads FQGNSA. The CDR3 loop spans 15 amino acids. CDR3: CASSYTSGAYNEQFF. In DNA form, the CDR3 reads TGTGCCAGCAGCTATACTAGCGGGGCCTACAATGAGCAGTTCTTC. The whole variable domain, filled in from reference TRBV7-2 and TRBJ2-1, reads GAGVSQSPSNKVTEKGKDVELRCDPISGHTALYWYRQSLGQGLEFLIYFQGNSAPDKSGLPSDRFSAERTGGSVSTLTIQRTQQEDSAVYLCASSYTSGAYNEQFFGPGTRLTVL.

The chain joins TRBV6-6 to TRBJ2-7, with 7 bases lining up with TRBD2. Trimming at V came to 5 bases and at J to 0 bases, leaving 10 bases not matched to a gene. The CDR3 has 16 amino acids. Germline CDR1 reads MNHNY; CDR2 reads SVGAGI (reference sequence). Here the CDR3 reads CASSPTGGSSSYEQYF. DNA of the CDR3: TGTGCCAGCAGTCCAACCGGGGGGTCTAGCTCCTACGAGCAGTACTTC.

This clone appeared once. This sequence joins TRBV15 and TRBJ2-3, with D possibly being TRBD1 (6 bases). CDR3 length: 17 amino acids. CDR1 is LNHNV, CDR2 YYDKDF, per germline (reference sequence). V lost 3 bases and J lost 0, with 16 bases in between. The CDR3 sequence is CATSRGQGSPSTDTQYF. The CDR3 DNA reads as TGTGCCACCAGCAGGGGCCAGGGGTCCCCTAGCACAGATACGCAGTATTTT.

This clone was detected a few times. V and J are TRBV13 and TRBJ2-5; D not certain. The germline V and J ends were trimmed by 1 base and 5 bases, with 11 bases remaining between them. The CDR3 has 14 residues. CDR1 is PRHDT, CDR2 FYEKMQ, per germline (reference sequence). CDR3 bases: TGTGCCAGCAGCTTAGCGTTGTTCCGTGAGACCCAGTACTTC. Its translation: CASSLALFRETQYF.

The rearrangement uses TRBV6-5 and TRBJ2-5; 13 positions match TRBD2. Germline V gives CDR1 MNHEY, CDR2 SVGAGI. V lost 6 bases and J lost 5; bases outside the gene matches: 6. The CDR3 sequence is 15 residues long. The DNA for the CDR3 is TGTGCCAGCAGGAGACTAGCGGGGGGAAGGGAGACCCAGTACTTC. Protein: CASRRLAGGRETQYF.

This clone has only a few counts. The chain is built from TRBV6-5 and TRBJ2-7; possibly TRBD2 for D (5 bases). Germline loops: CDR1 MNHEY, CDR2 SVGAGI. With 7 bases removed from V and 2 bases from J, the gap between germline ends came to 15 bases. The CDR3 consists of 14 residues. The CDR3 here is CASNSYGETYEQYF. CDR3 sequence (DNA): TGTGCCAGCAACAGTTATGGGGAGACCTACGAGCAGTACTTC.

V gene TRBV7-2 combines with J gene TRBJ1-5; 10 nucleotides line up with TRBD1. Germline values: CDR1 SGHTA, CDR2 FQGNSA. V lost 5 bases, J lost 3 bases, and 4 bases stayed unmatched. The CDR3 extends over 15 amino acids. The CDR3 nucleotides are TGTGCCAGCAGCCCCGGGACAGGGGTCAATCAGCCCCAGCATTTT. Its translation is CASSPGTGVNQPQHF.

CDR3: CATSRGRASGGANKNIQYF. The CDR3 region has the DNA TGTGCCACCAGCAGAGGAAGGGCTAGCGGGGGGGCTAACAAAAACATTCAGTACTTC. The chain joins TRBV15 to TRBJ2-4; 12 nucleotides match TRBD2. The germline V gene has CDR1 LNHNV and CDR2 YYDKDF (reference sequence). With V trimmed by 1 base and J by 3 bases, 10 bases remained unmatched. This CDR3 has 19 residues.

The chain carries TRBV6-1 and TRBJ1-3; TRBD1 aligns across 8 bases. Germline CDR1 is MNHNS and CDR2 is SASEGT. This CDR3 spans 14 amino acids. V lost 1 base and J lost 5; bases outside the gene matches: 1. Here the CDR3 DNA reads TGTGCCAGCAGTGAAGGGACAGGGAGAAACACCATATATTTT. The encoded protein is CASSEGTGRNTIYF.